This T cell receptor (beta chain) was sequenced during a study of PD-L1 blockade in urothelial cancer. Study context: Male sex and bladder-origin urothelial cancer characterized about nine tenths of the roughly 29 patients.

The CDR3 consists of 14 residues. Germline CDR1 is MGHRA and CDR2 is YSYEKL. Between the trimmed V and J ends, which lost 2 bases and 0 bases, there was a span of 8 bases. Profiling relied on immunoSEQ multiplex PCR, and the TCRdb table lists in-frame clones only, not all of them. The repertoire has roughly 42,000 clones, 75% to 95% of them found once; the top ten carry about 7.3%. Time point in this sample: peripheral blood 6 weeks after treatment start. This TCR was sampled from a man aged 65 to 79 with urothelial cancer. The specimen comprised PBMCs, sampled around atezolizumab (anti-PD-L1) treatment. This chain uses TRBV4-1 with TRBJ2-7, with D uncertain. DNA of the CDR3: TGCGCCAGCAGCCAAACGGAGAGCTCCTACGAGCAGTACTTC. It specifies CASSQTESSYEQYF.